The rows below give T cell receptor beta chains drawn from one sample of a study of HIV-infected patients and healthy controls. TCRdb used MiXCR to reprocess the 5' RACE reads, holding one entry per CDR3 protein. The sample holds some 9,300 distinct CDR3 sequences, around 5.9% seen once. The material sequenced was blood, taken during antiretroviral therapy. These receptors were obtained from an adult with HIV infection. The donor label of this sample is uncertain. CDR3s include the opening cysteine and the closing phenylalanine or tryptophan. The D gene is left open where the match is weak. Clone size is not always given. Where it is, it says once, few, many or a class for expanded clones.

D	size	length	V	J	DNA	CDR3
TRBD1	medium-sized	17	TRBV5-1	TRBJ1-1	TGCGCCAGCAGCCCGACAGGGATCCAGGTTTTAACCGCTGAAGCTTTCTTT	CASSPTGIQVLTAEAFF
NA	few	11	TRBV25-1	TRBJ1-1	TGTGCCAGCAGTGCTTCGATAGGGTTCGTCTTT	CASSASIGFVF
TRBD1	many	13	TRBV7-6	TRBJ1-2	TGTGCCAGCAGCCACGGGACAGGGGGCGGCTACACCTTC	CASSHGTGGGYTF
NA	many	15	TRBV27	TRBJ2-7	TGTGCCAGCAGCCCAAATGGTTATCGAGCCTACGAGCAGTACTTC	CASSPNGYRAYEQYF
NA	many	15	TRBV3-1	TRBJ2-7	TGTGCCAGCAGCCATCGACGAAGTACGGGTCTCGAGCAGTACTTC	CASSHRRSTGLEQYF
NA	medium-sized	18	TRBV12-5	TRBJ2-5	TGTGCTAGTGGTTTGGTACGGTTGGCAGGCTCGTACCAAGAGACCCAGTACTTC	CASGLVRLAGSYQETQYF
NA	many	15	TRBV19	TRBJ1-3	TGTGCCAGTAGACGGGAAACTTTCTCTGGAAACACCATATATTTT	CASRRETFSGNTIYF
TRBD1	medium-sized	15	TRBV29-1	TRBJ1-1	TGCAGCGGGAGCCTTGGGACAGCAATTAACACTGAAGCTTTCTTT	CSGSLGTAINTEAFF
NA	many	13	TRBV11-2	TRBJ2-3	TGTGCCAGCAGCTTAGTATCCCAAGATACGCAGTATTTT	CASSLVSQDTQYF
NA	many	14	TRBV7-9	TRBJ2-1	TGTGCCAGCAGCCCCCAGGAGCCCGGGAATGAGCAGTTCTTC	CASSPQEPGNEQFF
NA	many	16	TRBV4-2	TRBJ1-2	TGTGCCAGCAGCCCCATAAACCCCCCGGAGGGTAGGGGCTACACCTTC	CASSPINPPEGRGYTF
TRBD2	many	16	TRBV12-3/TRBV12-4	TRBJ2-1	TGTGCCAGCAGTCCAGAAAGCGGGGCCACCTACAATGAGCAGTTCTTC	CASSPESGATYNEQFF
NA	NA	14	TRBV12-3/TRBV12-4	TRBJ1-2	TGTGCCAGCAGTTTGGGACTGAGAAACTATGGCTACACCTTC	CASSLGLRNYGYTF
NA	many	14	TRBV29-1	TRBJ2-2	TGCAGCGTTGAAAGGGGGGCGAACACCGGGGAGCTGTTTTTT	CSVERGANTGELFF
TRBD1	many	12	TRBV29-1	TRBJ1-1	TGCAGCGGGGGACAGAAGAACACTGAAGCTTTCTTT	CSGGQKNTEAFF
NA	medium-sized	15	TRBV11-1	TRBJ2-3	TGTGCCAGCAGCCCTTCGAGAGCGGGCACAGATACGCAGTATTTT	CASSPSRAGTDTQYF
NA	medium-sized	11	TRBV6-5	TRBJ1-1	TGTGCCAGTATCGTTCAGGGCCGGGCTTTCTTT	CASIVQGRAFF
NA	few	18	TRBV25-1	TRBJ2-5	TGTGCCAGCAGTCCCCTAGGGCGTTTCCCGGGTGGCCAAGAGACCCAGTACTTC	CASSPLGRFPGGQETQYF
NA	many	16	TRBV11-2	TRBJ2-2	TGTGCCAGCAGCCCCCTCGGGGGCGTGAACACCGGGGAGCTGTTTTTT	CASSPLGGVNTGELFF
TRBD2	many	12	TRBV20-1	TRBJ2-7	TGCAGTGCTAGTAGCGGGAGCGACGAGCAGTACTTC	CSASSGSDEQYF
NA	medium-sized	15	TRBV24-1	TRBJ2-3	TGTGCCACCAGTGATTTTGTGGACGCCGGGTGGACGCAGTATTTT	CATSDFVDAGWTQYF
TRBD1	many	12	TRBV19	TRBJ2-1	TGTGCCAGTAGTATCCCGGGACAGGAGCAGTTCTTC	CASSIPGQEQFF
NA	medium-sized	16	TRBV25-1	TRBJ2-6	TGTGCCAGCAGTGAGCCGACAGCCTCTGGGGCCAACGTCCTGACTTTC	CASSEPTASGANVLTF
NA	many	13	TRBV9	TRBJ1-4	TGTGCCAGCAGCCCCAGCACTAATGAAAAACTGTTTTTT	CASSPSTNEKLFF
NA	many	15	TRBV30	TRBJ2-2	TGTGCCCATTCGGCGGGGTCCGCGAACACCGGGGAGCTGTTTTTT	CAHSAGSANTGELFF
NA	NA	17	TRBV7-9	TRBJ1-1	TGTGCCAGCAGCCCTCCCTTACTGGGGGGGTTCGGCACTGAAGCTTTCTTT	CASSPPLLGGFGTEAFF